One sample yielded the 31 T cell receptor beta chains listed below, sequenced in a study of graft-versus-host responses after intestinal transplantation. Sequencing used immunoSEQ multiplex PCR; TCRdb keeps in-frame clones, though not all of them. The sample holds just over 40,000 clones; under 95% are singletons and the top ten take 2.3%. Source: PBMCs, taken almost 320 days after intestinal transplant. These receptors were collected from a human patient who received an intestinal transplant, so some T cells may come from the graft donor.

The chain carries TRBV7-2 and TRBJ2-3; TRBD2 might be the D (7 bases). V lost 11 bases, J lost 5 bases, and 14 bases lay in between. The CDR3 is 12 residues long. Germline CDR1 is SGHTA and CDR2 is FQGNSA. The CDR3 coding sequence is TGTGCCCGGGGGGCCAGTGGAGATACGCAGTATTTT. Its protein product is CARGASGDTQYF.

V and J are TRBV6-1 and TRBJ1-1; 7 nucleotides align to TRBD1. There are 13 residues in the CDR3. Germline V gives CDR1 MNHNS, CDR2 SASEGT. The trim removed 2 bases at V and 4 bases at J, leaving 1 base unmatched. CDR3 sequence (DNA): TGTGCCAGCAGTGAATCAGGGGGCACTGAAGCTTTCTTT. It encodes CASSESGGTEAFF.

The CDR3 loop reads CASTRDLNQPQHF. The CDR3 DNA reads as TGTGCCAGCACCAGGGACCTAAATCAGCCCCAGCATTTT. The rearrangement joins TRBV6-6 to TRBJ1-5; D might be TRBD1 (5 bases). In germline, CDR1 is MNHNY, CDR2 SVGAGI (reference sequence). Deletions cut 7 bases from V and 4 bases from J, with 11 bases between. The CDR3 is made up of 13 amino acids.

The rearrangement links TRBV5-1 to TRBJ2-3; 7 bases line up with TRBD2. Germline V gene lookup returns CDR1 SGHRS and CDR2 YFSETQ. The CDR3 loop spans 16 amino acids. Trimming cost V 5 bases and J 4 bases; bases outside gene matches: 13. The chain's CDR3 is CASSLRPGLPSDTQYF. Written as DNA, the CDR3 is TGCGCCAGCAGTCTCCGTCCGGGACTACCTTCAGATACGCAGTATTTT.

The chain couples TRBV5-1 to TRBJ1-6; TRBD1 agrees at 7 bases. Germline CDR1 and CDR2: SGHRS and YFSETQ. The junction had 13 bases not matched to a gene; V was cut back by 0 bases and J by 1 base. The length of the CDR3 is 20 residues. The CDR3 DNA sequence: TGCGCCAGCAGCTTGGTGCCGACAGGGTGGGCTAGGTCCTATAATTCACCCCTCCACTTT. Its protein product is CASSLVPTGWARSYNSPLHF.

The V gene is TRBV2, the J gene TRBJ2-3, with 7 positions matching TRBD1. V was pared by 6 bases and J by 3 bases, with 6 bases of the junction left unmatched. Germline V gene sequence: CDR1 SNHLY, CDR2 FYNNEI. This CDR3 has 14 residues. DNA for the CDR3: TGTGCCAGCAGCTCGACAGGGCCTACAGATACGCAGTATTTT. Its translation: CASSSTGPTDTQYF.

This clone occurred once. V and J are TRBV6-5 and TRBJ1-2; the D is unclear. This CDR3 contains 12 residues. V was cut by 6 bases and J by 1 base, with 6 bases left in between. Germline V gene data show CDR1 as MNHEY and CDR2 as SVGAGI. The DNA of the CDR3 is TGTGCCAGCAGAACCCTTAACTATGGCTACACCTTC. Protein product: CASRTLNYGYTF.

J is TRBJ2-7 and V is TRBV5-6; tentative D call: TRBD2 (5 bases). The CDR3 is 14 residues long. V was pared by 0 bases and J by 2 bases, with 9 bases between. Germline CDR1 is SGHDT and CDR2 is YYEEEE. The CDR3 sequence: CASSLERETYEQYF. The CDR3, as DNA: TGTGCCAGCAGCTTGGAAAGGGAGACCTACGAGCAGTACTTC. The whole variable domain, filled in from reference TRBV5-6 and TRBJ2-7, reads DAGVTQSPTHLIKTRGQQVTLRCSPKSGHDTVSWYQQALGQGPQFIFQYYEEEERQRGNFPDRFSGHQFPNYSSELNVNALLLGDSALYLCASSLERETYEQYFGPGTRLTVT.

The rearrangement links TRBV2 to TRBJ1-5; D remains ambiguous. The CDR3 sequence is 11 residues long. Between the trimmed V and J ends, which lost 7 bases and 5 bases, there was a span of 6 bases. The germline gives CDR1 SNHLY, CDR2 FYNNEI. In DNA form, the CDR3 reads TGTGCCAGCATGAGGGATCAGCCCCAGCATTTT. It codes for CASMRDQPQHF.

This rearrangement joins TRBV28 to TRBJ2-1; 10 bases fit TRBD2. Per the germline V gene, CDR1 is MDHEN and CDR2 is SYDVKM. The V segment lost 5 bases and the J segment 5 bases; nucleotides outside the gene matches: 12. The CDR3 totals 17 residues. The CDR3 region is CASSPGPGTSADNEQFF. CDR3 sequence (DNA): TGTGCCAGCAGTCCAGGCCCCGGGACTAGCGCCGACAATGAGCAGTTCTTC.

The chain has TRBV11-2 and TRBJ2-3; D is unresolved. The CDR3 totals 16 residues. The V gene lost 2 bases and the J gene lost 2 bases, with 14 bases spanning the gap. Germline CDR1 and CDR2: SGHAT and FQNNGV. The CDR3 coding sequence is TGTGCCAGCAGCTTAAGGACCCAGAGGTCCACAGATACGCAGTATTTT. Residues: CASSLRTQRSTDTQYF.

The J gene is TRBJ2-3, the V gene TRBV5-1; 7 bases are shared with TRBD2. V lost 4 bases and J lost 0; bases outside the gene matches: 5. The germline V gene has CDR1 SGHRS and CDR2 YFSETQ. The CDR3 is 15 residues long. For the CDR3, the DNA is TGCGCCAGCAGCCAAGGACTAGAGAGCACAGATACGCAGTATTTT. Its protein product is CASSQGLESTDTQYF.

The J gene is TRBJ2-1, the V gene TRBV6-1; maybe TRBD2 (5 bases). V lost 6 bases and J lost 5, with 14 bases in between. The V gene's germline CDR1 is MNHNS and CDR2 SASEGT. This CDR3 region has 14 residues. The CDR3 DNA reads as TGTGCCAGCAGGTGGGAGCCGATCCACAATGAGCAGTTCTTC. Protein sequence: CASRWEPIHNEQFF.

The chain recombines TRBV6-1 with TRBJ1-2; TRBD1 matches at 10 bases. Germline V gene sequence: CDR1 MNHNS, CDR2 SASEGT. This CDR3 is built from 14 residues. After removal of 6 bases from V and 3 bases from J, the junction contained 4 bases not matched to a gene. The CDR3 is CASSPTGGDYGYTF. The DNA of the CDR3 is TGTGCCAGCAGCCCGACAGGGGGCGACTATGGCTACACCTTC.

The sample holds one count of this clone. The chain couples TRBV11-2 to TRBJ2-7; D is uncertain. The CDR3 totals 13 residues. Germline values: CDR1 SGHAT, CDR2 FQNNGV. Trimming pared 5 bases from V and 0 bases from J, leaving 8 bases between. The DNA for the CDR3 is TGTGCCAGCAGCCTAACCGACTCCTACGAGCAGTACTTC. It encodes CASSLTDSYEQYF.

Only a few counts were recorded for this clone. The chain joins TRBV5-1 to TRBJ2-3; D tentatively fits TRBD1 or TRBD2 (6 bases each). The CDR3 loop spans 16 amino acids. Germline CDR1 SGHRS, CDR2 YFSETQ. The V end lost 5 bases, the J end lost 3 bases, and 19 bases lay between the germline ends. The CDR3 loop reads CASRGRAGGGTDTQYF. CDR3 sequence (DNA): TGCGCCAGCAGGGGGAGAGCCGGGGGCGGGACAGATACGCAGTATTTT.

This clone was seen a handful of times. The V and J genes are TRBV6-5 and TRBJ2-7; D uncertain. Trimming removed 2 bases at V and 0 bases at J, with 5 bases between. This CDR3 is built from 13 residues. The germline V gene has CDR1 MNHEY and CDR2 SVGAGI. The CDR3 DNA follows: TGTGCCAGCAGTTACAGGAGCTCCTACGAGCAGTACTTC. Translating gives CASSYRSSYEQYF.

CDR3 coding DNA: TGTGCCAGTAGACCTACTGGGAACATTCCTCCAACTAATGAAAAACTGTTTTTT. It yields the protein CASRPTGNIPPTNEKLFF. J is TRBJ1-4 and V is TRBV19; D gene ambiguous. Germline CDR1 LNHDA, CDR2 SQIVND (reference sequence). V lost 6 bases, J lost 0 bases, and 20 bases lay in between. CDR3 size: 18 residues.

The chain combines TRBV5-1 with TRBJ2-7, with a tentative D call TRBD1 (5 bases). The CDR3 is 12 amino acids. From germline, CDR1 is SGHRS and CDR2 YFSETQ. V was clipped by 1 base and J by 7 bases, with 9 bases between them. The CDR3, as DNA: TGCGCCAGCAGCTTGCGGCAGGGAGAGCAGTACTTC. Protein sequence: CASSLRQGEQYF.

The chain uses TRBV7-3 and TRBJ2-1; TRBD2 matches at 14 bases. V shed 4 bases and J 7 bases; nucleotides not matched to a gene: 6. The CDR3 sequence is 16 residues long. The germline V gene encodes CDR1 SGHTA and CDR2 FQGTGA. CDR3 loop: CASSSRTSGGLNEQFF. CDR3 nucleotide sequence: TGTGCCAGCAGCTCCCGGACTAGCGGGGGGTTAAATGAGCAGTTCTTC.

V and J are TRBV6-1 and TRBJ2-5; 10 bases map to TRBD2. The closer fit of TRBJ2-7 to the DNA end suggests the J call may be wrong. The CDR3 extends over 20 amino acids. Per germline, CDR1 MNHNS and CDR2 SASEGT. The CDR3 protein is CASSEALRQVGASGRYEQYF. As DNA, the CDR3 is TGTGCCAGCAGTGAAGCCCTCCGGCAGGTCGGTGCTAGCGGGAGATACGAGCAGTACTTC.

This chain connects TRBV28 to TRBJ1-2; possibly TRBD1 for D (5 bases). The V and J ends lost 3 bases and 3 bases respectively, with 8 bases between them. The germline V gene encodes CDR1 MDHEN and CDR2 SYDVKM. This CDR3 region has 13 residues. The CDR3, as DNA: TGTGCCAGCAGTTTCCAGGGTTACTATGGCTACACCTTC. Translation: CASSFQGYYGYTF.

The gene calls are TRBV7-2 and TRBJ2-1; weak D call: TRBD1 (6 bases). Germline V gives CDR1 SGHTA, CDR2 FQGNSA. V was shortened by 8 bases and J by 1 base, with 18 bases between the two germline ends. This CDR3 is built from 16 residues. DNA of the CDR3: TGTGCCAGCGGGGGCGGACTCCAAGGGTCCTACAATGAGCAGTTCTTC. Translating gives CASGGGLQGSYNEQFF.

The chain recombines TRBV12-5 with TRBJ1-2, with TRBD1 matching 7 bases. This CDR3 is 15 amino acids long. Trimming removed 6 bases from V and 5 bases from J; junction bases left unmatched: 12. CDR1 and CDR2 (germline): LGHNT, FRNRAP. The DNA of the CDR3 is TGTGCTAGTGGCTCCCAACGGGGACAGTTTTATGGCTACACCTTC. It is translated as CASGSQRGQFYGYTF.

This chain connects TRBV13 to TRBJ1-1; maybe TRBD1 (6 bases). Germline V CDR1 and CDR2: PRHDT, FYEKMQ (reference sequence). Trimming removed 4 bases at V and 3 bases at J, with 24 bases between. This CDR3 contains 18 residues. Here the CDR3 DNA reads TGTGCCAGCAGCTCATGGGGAGCTCAGGGGCCCGGGTACACTGAAGCTTTCTTT. Translated, it gives CASSSWGAQGPGYTEAFF.

The chain has TRBV4-1 and TRBJ2-2, with TRBD2 matching over 16 bases. The junction had 10 bases not matched to a gene; V was cut back by 4 bases and J by 8 bases. This CDR3 contains 18 residues. CDR1 and CDR2 from the germline V gene are MGHRA and YSYEKL. The CDR3 protein is CASSLTGLAGGPSGELFF. Written as DNA, the CDR3 is TGCGCCAGCAGCCTTACGGGACTAGCGGGAGGGCCGTCTGGGGAGCTGTTTTTT.

The chain has TRBV29-1 and TRBJ2-1; D is possibly TRBD2 (6 bases). The CDR3 length is 15 residues. The V gene lost 2 bases and the J gene lost 4 bases, with 15 bases spanning the gap. Germline loops: CDR1 SQVTM, CDR2 ANQGSEA. The CDR3 here is CSVELSSGRYNEQFF. The DNA of the CDR3 is TGCAGCGTTGAACTCTCAAGCGGGCGTTACAATGAGCAGTTCTTC.

J is TRBJ2-3 and V is TRBV6-5; 7 bases match TRBD2. Looked up from germline, CDR1 is MNHEY and CDR2 is SVGAGI. CDR3 size: 16 residues. V gave up 2 bases and J gave up 1 base; unmatched junction bases: 6. As DNA, the CDR3 is TGTGCCAGCAGTTACCCTGGACTAGGAGGCACAGATACGCAGTATTTT. Translating gives CASSYPGLGGTDTQYF.

The V call is TRBV5-1, the J call TRBJ2-5; 9 nucleotides agree with TRBD1. This CDR3 is 14 amino acids long. With V trimmed by 4 bases and J by 2 bases, 3 bases remained unmatched. CDR1 and CDR2 from the germline V gene are SGHRS and YFSETQ. The DNA of the CDR3 is TGCGCCAGCAGCGCCGGACAGGGGCAAGAGACCCAGTACTTC. Its protein product is CASSAGQGQETQYF. The full variable domain, its missing parts supplied by reference TRBV5-1 and TRBJ2-5, is KAGVTQTPRYLIKTRGQQVTLSCSPISGHRSVSWYQQTPGQGLQFLFEYFSETQRNKGNFPGRFSGRQFSNSRSEMNVSTLELGDSALYLCASSAGQGQETQYFGPGTRLLVL.

This chain links TRBV2 with TRBJ2-1, with TRBD2 matching over 16 bases. The CDR3 is 17 residues long. V lost 6 bases, J lost 5 bases, and 7 bases stayed unmatched. Germline V gene sequence: CDR1 SNHLY, CDR2 FYNNEI. CDR3 sequence (DNA): TGTGCCAGCAGCCACGGGACTAGCGGGGGGGTCAACAATGAGCAGTTCTTC. This codes for CASSHGTSGGVNNEQFF.

This rearrangement joins TRBV6-4 to TRBJ2-2; perhaps TRBD2 as D (6 bases). The CDR3 is 13 amino acids. Germline loops: CDR1 MRHNA, CDR2 SNTAGT. The V and J ends lost 5 bases and 8 bases respectively, with 12 bases between them. The CDR3 DNA reads as TGTGCCAGCAGTCGGGACTCCGCGGGGGAGCTGTTTTTT. This encodes CASSRDSAGELFF.